This T cell receptor (beta chain) derives from a study of T cell repertoires and HLA-DP antigens. Concerning this clone: What it binds is unknown.

With 8 bases removed from V and 0 bases from J, the gap between germline ends came to 17 bases. This CDR3 is 15 amino acids long. CDR1 and CDR2 (germline): MNHNS, SASEGT. Clones were read by immunoSEQ multiplex PCR, and TCRdb kept only the in-frame ones, dropping some. This table holds around 100,000 clones, about 92% found once. This clonotype originated in a woman between 18 and 29 years old in good health and CMV-seronegative. This chain connects TRBV6-1 to TRBJ2-7; possibly TRBD1 or TRBD2 for D (6 bases each). Sequences were obtained from CD4+ T cells from PBMCs. The CDR3 DNA reads as TGTGCCAGCGGAGGGGGGAGCGCTGGCTCCTACGAGCAGTACTTC. This translates into CASGGGSAGSYEQYF.